The clone carrying this T cell receptor (beta chain) was counted between two and nine times. Its matching antigen is unknown. Investigators reverse transcribed all isolated RNA, so they sequenced expressed TCRB transcripts. Profiled with immunoSEQ multiplex PCR; TCRdb holds only in-frame clones, not every one. The data hold about 250,000 clones, with roughly 14% observed a single time. This sample was taken from a study of beta chain features in type 1 diabetes. Overall study results and limits: Shorter TCRB CDR3s, moderately but significantly so, marked every one of the four CD4+ subsets in Type 1 diabetes patients. HLA influence on TCRB rearrangement stayed unresolved here.

The J segment lost 1 base and the V segment lost 0 bases, leaving 8 bases of the junction unmatched. Germline V gives CDR1 ENHRY, CDR2 SYGVKD. CDR3 length equals 18 residues. Sequencing was carried out using naive CD4+ T cells from blood. The chain uses TRBV10-3 and TRBJ2-2, with 7 positions matching TRBD2. This sequence was found in a woman aged 40-49 years in good health. CDR3 loop: CAISESTLGLKNTGELFF. The DNA for the CDR3 is TGTGCCATCAGTGAGTCGACACTGGGACTAAAGAACACCGGGGAGCTGTTTTTT.